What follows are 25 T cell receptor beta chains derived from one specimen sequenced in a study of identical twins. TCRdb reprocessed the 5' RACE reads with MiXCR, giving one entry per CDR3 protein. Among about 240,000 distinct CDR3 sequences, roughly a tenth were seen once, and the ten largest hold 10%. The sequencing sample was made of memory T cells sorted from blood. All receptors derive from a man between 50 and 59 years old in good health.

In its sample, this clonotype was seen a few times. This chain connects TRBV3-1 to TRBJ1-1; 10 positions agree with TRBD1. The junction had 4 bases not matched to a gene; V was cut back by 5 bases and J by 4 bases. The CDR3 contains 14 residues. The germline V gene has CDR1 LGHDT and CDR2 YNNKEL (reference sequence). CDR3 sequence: CASSYDRGLTEAFF. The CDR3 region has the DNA TGTGCCAGCAGCTATGACAGGGGGCTCACTGAAGCTTTCTTT. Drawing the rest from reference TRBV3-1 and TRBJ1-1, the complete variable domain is DTAVSQTPKYLVTQMGNDKSIKCEQNLGHDTMYWYKQDSKKFLKIMFSYNNKELIINETVPNRFSPKSPDKAHLNLHINSLELGDSAVYFCASSYDRGLTEAFFGQGTRLTVV.

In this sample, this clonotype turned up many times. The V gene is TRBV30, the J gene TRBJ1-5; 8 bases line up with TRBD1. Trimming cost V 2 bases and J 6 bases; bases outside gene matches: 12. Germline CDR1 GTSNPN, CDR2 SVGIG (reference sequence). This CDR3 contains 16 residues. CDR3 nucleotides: TGTGCCTGGAGTCCCGCTCGCAGGGGGCTTGCTCAGCCCCAGCATTTT. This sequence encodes CAWSPARRGLAQPQHF.

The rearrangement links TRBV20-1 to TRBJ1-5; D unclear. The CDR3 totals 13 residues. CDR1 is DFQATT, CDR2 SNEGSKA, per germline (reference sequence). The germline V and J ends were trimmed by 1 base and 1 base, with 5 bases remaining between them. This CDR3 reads CSARGESNQPQHF. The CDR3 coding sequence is TGCAGTGCTAGAGGGGAAAGCAATCAGCCCCAGCATTTT.

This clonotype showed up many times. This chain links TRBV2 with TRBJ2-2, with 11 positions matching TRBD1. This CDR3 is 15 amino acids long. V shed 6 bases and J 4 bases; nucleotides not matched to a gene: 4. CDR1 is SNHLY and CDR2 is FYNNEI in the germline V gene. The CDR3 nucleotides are TGTGCCAGCAGAAGGGACAGGGGGGGCACCGGGGAGCTGTTTTTT. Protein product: CASRRDRGGTGELFF.

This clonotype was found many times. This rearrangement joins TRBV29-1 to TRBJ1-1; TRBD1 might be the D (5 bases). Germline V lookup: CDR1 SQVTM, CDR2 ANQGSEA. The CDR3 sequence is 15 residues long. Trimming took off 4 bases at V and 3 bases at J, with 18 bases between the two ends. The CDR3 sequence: CSVGFSVTADTEAFF. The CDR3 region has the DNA TGCAGCGTTGGTTTTAGTGTGACAGCCGACACTGAAGCTTTCTTT.

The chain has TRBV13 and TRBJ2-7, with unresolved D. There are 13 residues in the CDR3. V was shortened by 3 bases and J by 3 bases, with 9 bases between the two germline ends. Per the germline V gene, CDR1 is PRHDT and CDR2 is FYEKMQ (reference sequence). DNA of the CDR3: TGTGCCAGCAGCTTGAGGAAGCACTACGAGCAGTACTTC. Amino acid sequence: CASSLRKHYEQYF. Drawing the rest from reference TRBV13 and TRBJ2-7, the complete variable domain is AAGVIQSPRHLIKEKRETATLKCYPIPRHDTVYWYQQGPGQDPQFLISFYEKMQSDKGSIPDRFSAQQFSDYHSELNMSSLELGDSALYFCASSLRKHYEQYFGPGTRLTVT.

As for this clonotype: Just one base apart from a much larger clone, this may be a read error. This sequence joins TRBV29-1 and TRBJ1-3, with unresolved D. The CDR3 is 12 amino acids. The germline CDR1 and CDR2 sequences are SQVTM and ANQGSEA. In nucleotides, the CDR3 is TGCAGCGCTGCAGTCTCTGGAAACCCCATATATTTT. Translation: CSAAVSGNPIYF.

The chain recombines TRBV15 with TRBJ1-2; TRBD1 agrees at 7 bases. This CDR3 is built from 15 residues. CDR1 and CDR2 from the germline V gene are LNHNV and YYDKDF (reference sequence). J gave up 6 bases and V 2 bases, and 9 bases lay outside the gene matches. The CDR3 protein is CATSRLDRRRDGYTF. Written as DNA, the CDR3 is TGTGCCACCAGCAGATTGGACAGGCGACGTGATGGCTACACCTTC.

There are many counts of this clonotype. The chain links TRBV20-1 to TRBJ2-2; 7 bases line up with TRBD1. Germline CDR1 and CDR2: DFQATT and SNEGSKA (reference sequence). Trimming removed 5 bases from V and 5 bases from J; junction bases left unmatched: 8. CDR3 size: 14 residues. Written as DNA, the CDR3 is TGCAGTGCTCGCCAGGGACAGCCTACCGGGGAGCTGTTTTTT. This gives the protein CSARQGQPTGELFF.

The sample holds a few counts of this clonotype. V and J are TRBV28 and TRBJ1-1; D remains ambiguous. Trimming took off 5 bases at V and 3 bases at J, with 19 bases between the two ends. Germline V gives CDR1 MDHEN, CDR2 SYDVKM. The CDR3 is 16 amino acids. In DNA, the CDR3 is TGTGCCAGCAGTACTTACAAGAGGGCGCGGTACACTGAAGCTTTCTTT. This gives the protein CASSTYKRARYTEAFF.

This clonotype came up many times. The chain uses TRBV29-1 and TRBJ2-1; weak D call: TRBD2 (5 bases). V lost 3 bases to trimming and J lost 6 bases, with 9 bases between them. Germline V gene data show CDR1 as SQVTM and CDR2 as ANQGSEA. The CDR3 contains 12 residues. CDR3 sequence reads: CSVDPGSNEQFF. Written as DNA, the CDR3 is TGCAGCGTTGACCCGGGAAGCAATGAGCAGTTCTTC.

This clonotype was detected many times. CDR3 amino acids: CASSRALDEQFF. CDR3 nucleotides: TGTGCCAGCAGCCGCGCCTTGGATGAGCAGTTCTTC. The rearrangement uses TRBV7-8 and TRBJ2-1; D call uncertain. The CDR3 is 12 residues long. CDR1 and CDR2 (germline): SGHVS, FQNEAQ. V lost 5 bases, J lost 8 bases, and 10 bases lay in between.

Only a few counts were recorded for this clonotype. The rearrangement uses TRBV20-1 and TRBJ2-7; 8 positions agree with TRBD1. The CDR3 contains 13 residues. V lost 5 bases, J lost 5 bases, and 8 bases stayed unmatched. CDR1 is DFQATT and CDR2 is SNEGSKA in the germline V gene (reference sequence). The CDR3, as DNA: TGCAGTGCTGCCGGGACAGGTCGACACGAGCAGTACTTC. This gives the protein CSAAGTGRHEQYF.

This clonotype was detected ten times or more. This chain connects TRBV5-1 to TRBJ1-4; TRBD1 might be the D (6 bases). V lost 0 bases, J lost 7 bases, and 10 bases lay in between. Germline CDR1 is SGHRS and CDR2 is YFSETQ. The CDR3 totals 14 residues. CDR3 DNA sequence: TGCGCCAGCAGCTTGGGCGGACAGACTGAAAAACTGTTTTTT. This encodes CASSLGGQTEKLFF.

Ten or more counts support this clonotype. The CDR3 DNA follows: TGTGCCAGCAGGCGACAGGGGGTCGGGGAGCCCCAGCATTTT. Translated: CASRRQGVGEPQHF. The chain employs TRBV12-3 or TRBV12-4 and TRBJ1-5; TRBD1 matches at 9 bases. The CDR3 is 14 residues long. V was pared by 6 bases and J by 8 bases, with 8 bases of the junction left unmatched.

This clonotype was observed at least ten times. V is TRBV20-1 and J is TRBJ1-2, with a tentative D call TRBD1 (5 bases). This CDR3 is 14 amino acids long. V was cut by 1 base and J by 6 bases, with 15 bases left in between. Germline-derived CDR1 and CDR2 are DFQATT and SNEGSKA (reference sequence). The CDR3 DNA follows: TGCAGTGCTAGAGTGCACCACCCCAGGGATGGCTACACCTTC. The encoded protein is CSARVHHPRDGYTF.

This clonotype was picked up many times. The DNA of the CDR3 is TGCAGTGCCCTCCCACTAGCGTTATCCTACGAGCAGTACTTC. It translates to CSALPLALSYEQYF. This sequence joins TRBV20-1 and TRBJ2-7, with TRBD2 identical over 7 bases. This CDR3 comprises 14 residues. Germline V gene lookup returns CDR1 DFQATT and CDR2 SNEGSKA (reference sequence). The V and J ends lost 6 bases and 1 base, in that order; junction bases with no gene match: 9.

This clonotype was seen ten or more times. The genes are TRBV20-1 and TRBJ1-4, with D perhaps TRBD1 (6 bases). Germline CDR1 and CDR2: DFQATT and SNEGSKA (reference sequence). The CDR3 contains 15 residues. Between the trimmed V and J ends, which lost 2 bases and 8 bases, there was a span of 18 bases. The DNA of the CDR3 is TGCAGTGCTAGAACGGGGGGGGCTACCGACGAAAAACTGTTTTTT. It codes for CSARTGGATDEKLFF.

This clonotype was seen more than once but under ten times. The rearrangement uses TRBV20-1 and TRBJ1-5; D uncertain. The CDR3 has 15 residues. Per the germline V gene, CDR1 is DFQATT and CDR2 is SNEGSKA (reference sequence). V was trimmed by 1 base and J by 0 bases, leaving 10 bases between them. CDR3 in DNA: TGCAGTGCTAGAGTACCGGGAAATAGCAATCAGCCCCAGCATTTT. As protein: CSARVPGNSNQPQHF.

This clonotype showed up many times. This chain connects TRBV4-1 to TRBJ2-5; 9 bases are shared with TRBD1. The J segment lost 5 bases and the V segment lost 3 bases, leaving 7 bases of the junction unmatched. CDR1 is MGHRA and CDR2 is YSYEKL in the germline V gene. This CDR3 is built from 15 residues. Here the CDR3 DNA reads TGCGCCAGCAGCCACGGGGGACAGGGAGGGGAGACCCAGTACTTC. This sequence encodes CASSHGGQGGETQYF.

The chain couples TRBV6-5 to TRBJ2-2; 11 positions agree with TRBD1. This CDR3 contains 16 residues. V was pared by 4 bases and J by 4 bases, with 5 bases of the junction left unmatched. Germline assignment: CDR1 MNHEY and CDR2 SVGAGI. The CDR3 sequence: CASSWGQGGVTGELFF. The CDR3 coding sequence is TGTGCCAGCAGTTGGGGACAGGGGGGTGTCACCGGGGAGCTGTTTTTT.

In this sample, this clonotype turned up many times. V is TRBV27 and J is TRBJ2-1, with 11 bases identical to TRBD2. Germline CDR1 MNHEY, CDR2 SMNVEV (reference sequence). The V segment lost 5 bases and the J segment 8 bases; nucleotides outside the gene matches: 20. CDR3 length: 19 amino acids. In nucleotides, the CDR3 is TGTGCCAGCAGTACAACGGGACTAGCGGTCTCTTCAGTTGTTGATGAGCAGTTCTTC. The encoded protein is CASSTTGLAVSSVVDEQFF.

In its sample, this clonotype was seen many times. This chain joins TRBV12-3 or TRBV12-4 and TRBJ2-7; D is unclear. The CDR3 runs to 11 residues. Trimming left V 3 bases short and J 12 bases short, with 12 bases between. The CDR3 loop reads CASSFQAHRYF. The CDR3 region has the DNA TGTGCCAGCAGTTTTCAGGCCCACCGGTACTTC.

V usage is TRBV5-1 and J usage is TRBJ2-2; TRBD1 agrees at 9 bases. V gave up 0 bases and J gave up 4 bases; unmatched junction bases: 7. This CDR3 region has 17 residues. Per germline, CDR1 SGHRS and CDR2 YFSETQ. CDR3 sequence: CASSLAYGTGPTGELFF. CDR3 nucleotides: TGCGCCAGCAGCTTGGCCTACGGGACAGGGCCCACCGGGGAGCTGTTTTTT.

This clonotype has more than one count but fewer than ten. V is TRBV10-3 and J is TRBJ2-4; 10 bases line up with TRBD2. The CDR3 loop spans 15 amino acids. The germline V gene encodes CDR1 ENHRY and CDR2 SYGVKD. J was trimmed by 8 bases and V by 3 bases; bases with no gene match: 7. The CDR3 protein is CAISDRASGSDIQYF. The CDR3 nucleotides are TGTGCCATCAGTGATAGGGCTAGCGGGAGTGACATTCAGTACTTC.